A single sample gave rise to the 32 T cell receptor beta chains below, sequenced in a study of CDR3 diversity in severe acne. TCRdb used MiXCR to reprocess the PCR reads, holding one entry per CDR3 protein. The sample records about 93,000 distinct CDR3 sequences, about 48% being singletons. The sample consisted of blood. Receptor source: a male donor in good health, serving as a control.

As for this clonotype: The germline gene is not matched at one end of the junction; a read error may be the cause. The genes are TRBV5-6 and TRBJ2-4; D possibly corresponds to TRBD2 (6 bases). CDR1 SGHDT and CDR2 YYEEEE come from the germline V gene. The CDR3 extends over 16 amino acids. The CDR3 protein is CASSQDWKGGKDIQYF. The CDR3 DNA reads TGTGCCAGCAGCCAAGATTGGAAGGGAGGCAAAGACATTCAGTACTTC.

For this clonotype: One base away lies a much larger clone, so this may be a sequencing read error. The DNA is left out, because the CDR3 cannot be placed on it with certainty; the CDR3 is given as TCRdb lists it. V is TRBV9 and J is TRBJ2-2; the table's D call TRBD2 went unverified against the DNA. The CDR3 contains 18 residues when both ends are counted. Germline loops: CDR1 SGDLS, CDR2 YYNGEE. The CDR3 loop is CASSVASGSFGGFGELLF.

Many counts were recorded for this clonotype. The genes are TRBV5-6 and TRBJ2-2, with a tentative D call TRBD1 (6 bases). The V gene's germline CDR1 is SGHDT and CDR2 YYEEEE. The CDR3 length is 18 residues. The ends were cut back, 2 bases at V and 6 bases at J, with 23 bases in the middle. CDR3 sequence: CASSLGGAGTLVAGELFF. CDR3 coding DNA: TGTGCCAGCAGCTTAGGAGGAGCCGGGACATTAGTGGCCGGGGAGCTGTTTTTT.

This rearrangement joins TRBV11-2 to TRBJ2-7, with TRBD2 matching over 9 bases. V lost 5 bases and J lost 0; bases outside the gene matches: 11. Germline CDR1 is SGHAT and CDR2 is FQNNGV. The CDR3 consists of 17 residues. The CDR3 coding sequence is TGTGCCAGCAGCCCTAGGGTAGCGGGAGACCCCTCCTACGAGCAGTACTTC. Residues: CASSPRVAGDPSYEQYF.

On this clonotype itself: This may arise from a read error, as a much more abundant clone is one base away. Lacking the conserved final phenylalanine or tryptophan, this CDR3 likely reflects a read error. The chain has TRBV7-9 and TRBJ1-1; D is unclear. The CDR3 loop spans 13 amino acids. The germline gives CDR1 SEHNR, CDR2 FQNEAQ (reference sequence). The V and J ends lost 2 bases and 2 bases respectively, with 6 bases between them. Here the CDR3 DNA reads TGTGCCAGCAGCTTAAACAGCAACACTGAAGCTTTCCTT. Amino acid sequence: CASSLNSNTEAFL.

The DNA for the CDR3 is TGTGCCAGCAGTGAAGGCGGTAGGATGTATGGCTACACCTTC. Amino acids: CASSEGGRMYGYTF. The chain has TRBV2 and TRBJ1-2, with D hard to call. Germline V CDR1 and CDR2: SNHLY, FYNNEI. CDR3 length: 14 amino acids. V lost 1 base and J 5 bases, leaving 11 bases between the germline ends.

This clonotype was observed a handful of times. The chain combines TRBV20-1 with TRBJ2-2; 10 positions agree with TRBD1. This CDR3 contains 13 residues. Trimming took 5 bases from V and 6 from J; bases not matched to a gene: 3. Germline V CDR1 and CDR2: DFQATT, SNEGSKA (reference sequence). The chain's CDR3 is CSAGDRGSGELFF. CDR3 bases: TGCAGTGCTGGGGACAGGGGTTCCGGGGAGCTGTTTTTT.

This clonotype was observed many times. The chain recombines TRBV24-1 with TRBJ2-5; 7 bases align to TRBD2. CDR3 size: 17 residues. Germline V gives CDR1 KGHDR, CDR2 SFDVKD. Trimming cost V 0 bases and J 4 bases; bases outside gene matches: 10. The DNA for the CDR3 is TGTGCCACCAGTGATTTGGGGGAGGGGATCGCAGGAGAGACCCAGTACTTC. Its protein is CATSDLGEGIAGETQYF.

This clonotype was counted between two and nine times. This chain links TRBV7-2 with TRBJ2-5; D tentatively reads TRBD1 or TRBD2 (5 bases each). Germline V gene lookup returns CDR1 SGHTA and CDR2 FQGNSA. V was shortened by 3 bases and J by 9 bases, with 14 bases between the two germline ends. The CDR3 sequence is 13 residues long. The CDR3 sequence: CASSLKGRGSQYF. The DNA for the CDR3 is TGTGCCAGCAGCTTGAAGGGGAGAGGGTCCCAGTACTTC.

The chain uses TRBV7-3 and TRBJ1-1; 7 nucleotides align to TRBD1. The CDR3 length is 15 residues. The ends lost 3 bases at V and 7 bases at J; junction bases unmatched: 11. Per the germline V gene, CDR1 is SGHTA and CDR2 is FQGTGA. The CDR3 DNA sequence: TGTGCCAGCAGCTTGGAGGGGGCGACGGGGTATGAAGCTTTCTTT. Amino acids: CASSLEGATGYEAFF.

This chain connects TRBV19 to TRBJ1-2; a possible D gene is TRBD1 (5 bases). Trimming removed 6 bases at V and 7 bases at J, with 15 bases between. From germline, CDR1 is LNHDA and CDR2 SQIVND (reference sequence). The length of the CDR3 is 13 residues. The CDR3 DNA is TGTGCCAGTAGCCGGGACGGGGCTTCTGGCTACACCTTC. Protein: CASSRDGASGYTF.

This chain joins TRBV4-2 and TRBJ2-2; 12 positions agree with TRBD2. Trimming at V came to 3 bases and at J to 2 bases, leaving 4 bases not matched to a gene. This CDR3 region has 17 residues. Per germline, CDR1 LGHNA and CDR2 YNFKEQ. The CDR3 nucleotides are TGTGCCAGCAGCCAGGGACTAGCGGGTGGCAACACCGGGGAGCTGTTTTTT. This translates into CASSQGLAGGNTGELFF.

The chain links TRBV6-5 to TRBJ2-7, with D perhaps TRBD1 or TRBD2 (6 bases each). Germline CDR1 is MNHEY and CDR2 is SVGAGI. CDR3 length: 15 amino acids. The germline V and J ends were trimmed by 0 bases and 4 bases, with 13 bases remaining between them. The CDR3 coding sequence is TGTGCCAGCAGTTACTCGATGCAGGGGACTTACGAGCAGTACTTC. It translates to CASSYSMQGTYEQYF.

With regard to this clonotype: No conserved phenylalanine or tryptophan is present at the end of the CDR3, so a read error is the likely explanation. Because the CDR3's place on the DNA is in doubt, the DNA is left out and the CDR3 is given as listed by TCRdb. This rearrangement joins TRBV6-5 to TRBJ2-1. Ends included, the CDR3 has 17 residues. The germline V gene encodes CDR1 MNHEY and CDR2 SVGAGI. CDR3 loop: CASTTYATAAGGYTFGS.

As for this clonotype: Lacking the conserved final phenylalanine or tryptophan, this CDR3 likely reflects a read error. The chain has TRBV20-1 and TRBJ1-5; the D gene is possibly TRBD1 (5 bases). Germline lookup yields CDR1 DFQATT and CDR2 SNEGSKA (reference sequence). The CDR3 runs to 14 residues. The CDR3 loop is CSTGGRIPDQPQHS. The DNA of the CDR3 is TGTAGTACGGGGGGTCGAATTCCGGATCAGCCCCAGCATTCT.

The J gene is TRBJ2-3, the V gene TRBV6-4; 10 positions agree with TRBD2. This CDR3 contains 15 residues. Germline CDR1 MRHNA, CDR2 SNTAGT. Trimming removed 0 bases from V and 4 bases from J; junction bases left unmatched: 1. The CDR3 loop reads CASSDSSGGADTQYF. The CDR3, as DNA: TGTGCCAGCAGTGACTCGAGCGGGGGGGCAGATACGCAGTATTTT.

A word on this clonotype: A read error may be the cause here, since a much bigger clone is one base away. The chain joins TRBV9 to TRBJ2-1, with a tentative D call TRBD2 (5 bases). V lost 0 bases, J lost 7 bases, and 20 bases lay in between. There are 17 residues in the CDR3. Germline-derived CDR1 and CDR2 are SGDLS and YYNGEE. The CDR3 reads CASSVATGVGVGNEQFF. The CDR3 nucleotides are TGTGCCAGCAGCGTAGCTACCGGAGTGGGAGTCGGTAATGAGCAGTTCTTC. The complete variable domain, with remaining parts taken from reference TRBV9 and TRBJ2-1, reads DSGVTQTPKHLITATGQRVTLRCSPRSGDLSVYWYQQSLDQGLQFLIQYYNGEERAKGNILERFSAQQFPDLHSELNLSSLELGDSALYFCASSVATGVGVGNEQFFGPGTRLTVL.

This chain uses TRBV19 with TRBJ1-2, with D perhaps matching TRBD1 (6 bases). CDR1 and CDR2 from the germline V gene are LNHDA and SQIVND (reference sequence). This CDR3 has 15 amino acids. Trimming shortened V by 3 bases and J by 3 bases, and 14 bases separated the two germline ends. CDR3 nucleotide sequence: TGTGCCAGTAGTATTGTCCCTACAGGGTACTATGGCTACACCTTC. This gives the protein CASSIVPTGYYGYTF. Drawing the rest from reference TRBV19 and TRBJ1-2, the complete variable domain is DGGITQSPKYLFRKEGQNVTLSCEQNLNHDAMYWYRQDPGQGLRLIYYSQIVNDFQKGDIAEGYSVSREKKESFPLTVTSAQKNPTAFYLCASSIVPTGYYGYTFGSGTRLTVV.

This clonotype was recorded at least ten times. This sequence joins TRBV28 and TRBJ2-7; D perhaps matches TRBD1 (6 bases). Germline CDR1 MDHEN, CDR2 SYDVKM. V lost 5 bases and J lost 1, with 12 bases in between. CDR3 length: 14 amino acids. CDR3 protein: CASSEAGASYEQYF. CDR3 coding DNA: TGTGCCAGCAGTGAGGCAGGGGCTTCCTACGAGCAGTACTTC.

This sequence joins TRBV11-3 and TRBJ1-2; 8 bases are shared with TRBD1. The germline gives CDR1 SGHNT, CDR2 YENEEA. V lost 1 base and J lost 7; bases outside the gene matches: 8. The CDR3 is 15 amino acids. The CDR3 coding sequence is TGTGCCAGCAGCTTAGGGCAGGGGGCTTTGAGTGGCTACACCTTC. Translation gives CASSLGQGALSGYTF.

V usage is TRBV5-1 and J usage is TRBJ2-7, with 7 positions matching TRBD1. CDR1 and CDR2 (germline): SGHRS, YFSETQ. The CDR3 runs to 11 residues. The V segment lost 0 bases and the J segment 9 bases; nucleotides outside the gene matches: 0. CDR3 sequence reads: CASSLDRGQYF. The CDR3 DNA reads TGCGCCAGCAGCTTGGACAGGGGGCAGTACTTC.

The rearrangement joins TRBV19 to TRBJ2-2, with D perhaps matching TRBD1 (6 bases). The CDR3 is 14 amino acids. CDR1 is LNHDA, CDR2 SQIVND, per germline (reference sequence). The V gene lost 6 bases and the J gene lost 5 bases, with 13 bases spanning the gap. The CDR3 DNA sequence: TGTGCCAGTAGCCCGGACAGACGGACCGGGGAGCTGTTTTTT. This gives the protein CASSPDRRTGELFF.

This clonotype was counted a single time. The chain has TRBV5-1 and TRBJ2-5, with 9 bases that match TRBD2. The V gene end was trimmed by 4 bases and the J gene end by 11 bases; junction bases not matched to a gene: 18. CDR1 is SGHRS, CDR2 YFSETQ, per germline. The CDR3 extends over 16 amino acids. DNA of the CDR3: TGCGCCAGCAGCCGAGGGGCTAGCGGGGCCGGGGATACGCAGTACTTC. Protein sequence: CASSRGASGAGDTQYF.

This clonotype was observed at least ten times. The chain has TRBV7-9 and TRBJ1-1; 10 nucleotides match TRBD1. The trim removed 6 bases at V and 4 bases at J, leaving 5 bases unmatched. From germline, CDR1 is SEHNR and CDR2 FQNEAQ (reference sequence). The CDR3 contains 14 residues. CDR3 amino acids: CASRSGTGVTEAFF. Written as DNA, the CDR3 is TGTGCCAGCAGGTCCGGGACAGGGGTCACTGAAGCTTTCTTT.

Turning to this clonotype: The germline gene is not matched at one end of the junction; a read error may be the cause. J is TRBJ2-1 and V is TRBV12-3 or TRBV12-4, with TRBD1 matching over 8 bases. This CDR3 contains 12 residues. The CDR3 bases are TGTGCCAGCCAACAGGGGGTCGAGGAGCAGTTCTTT. It is translated as CASQQGVEEQFF.

This clonotype was counted ten times or more. The chain is built from TRBV3-1 and TRBJ2-5; D may match TRBD1 or TRBD2 (5 bases each). V shed 2 bases and J shed 0 bases, with 19 bases lying between them. Germline CDR1 is LGHDT and CDR2 is YNNKEL (reference sequence). The CDR3 has 18 residues. Here the CDR3 reads CASSQSNQWGMYQETQYF. The CDR3 bases are TGTGCCAGCAGCCAATCTAATCAGTGGGGGATGTACCAAGAGACCCAGTACTTC.

By frequency in the sample, this clonotype is medium-sized. The germline gene is not matched at one end of the junction; a read error may be the cause. V is TRBV7-7 and J is TRBJ2-7; D might be TRBD2 (6 bases). The CDR3 runs 13 residues. Germline V gives CDR1 SSHAT, CDR2 FNYEAQ (reference sequence). For the CDR3, the DNA is TGTGCTAGCAGCCGCAGGGAGGACTACGAGCAGTACTTC. Translated: CASSRREDYEQYF.

This clonotype occurred many times. CDR3 sequence: CASSGDIAKNIQYF. Written as DNA, the CDR3 is TGTGCCAGTAGTGGGGACATAGCCAAAAACATTCAGTACTTC. This chain links TRBV19 with TRBJ2-4, with D possibly being TRBD1 (6 bases). Trimming took 5 bases from V and 0 from J, leaving 8 bases between them. The CDR3 covers 14 residues. The germline CDR1 and CDR2 sequences are LNHDA and SQIVND (reference sequence). Full variable domain (missing parts from reference TRBV19 and TRBJ2-4): DGGITQSPKYLFRKEGQNVTLSCEQNLNHDAMYWYRQDPGQGLRLIYYSQIVNDFQKGDIAEGYSVSREKKESFPLTVTSAQKNPTAFYLCASSGDIAKNIQYFGAGTRLSVL.

The sample holds a few counts of this clonotype. The chain uses TRBV7-9 and TRBJ2-5; D is tentatively TRBD1 or TRBD2 (5 bases each). Between the trimmed V and J ends, which lost 3 bases and 1 base, there was a span of 9 bases. Germline loops: CDR1 SEHNR, CDR2 FQNEAQ (reference sequence). This CDR3 region has 14 residues. The CDR3 loop reads CASSLGTVQETQYF. Written as DNA, the CDR3 is TGTGCCAGCAGCTTGGGGACCGTCCAAGAGACCCAGTACTTC.

V and J are TRBV7-2 and TRBJ2-7, with TRBD1 identical over 11 bases. The germline V gene encodes CDR1 SGHTA and CDR2 FQGNSA. With 1 base clipped from V and 0 bases from J, the junction kept 5 bases outside the gene matches. The CDR3 runs to 17 residues. This chain's CDR3 is CASSLGSGTGGSYEQYF. CDR3 nucleotides: TGTGCCAGCAGCTTAGGGTCCGGGACAGGGGGCTCCTACGAGCAGTACTTC.

CDR3 bases: TGTGCCAGCAGCGGGAAGGGACGCCAAGAAAGGTATTTT. This codes for CASSGKGRQERYF. The V and J genes are TRBV3-1 and TRBJ2-3; possibly TRBD1 or TRBD2 for D (5 bases each). Between the trimmed V and J ends, which lost 5 bases and 14 bases, there was a span of 20 bases. This CDR3 comprises 13 residues. The germline CDR1 and CDR2 sequences are LGHDT and YNNKEL (reference sequence).

As concerns this clonotype: This may be a read error, as it is one base from a much larger clone. The CDR3 protein is CASGRGPGETQYF. CDR3 in DNA: TGTGCTAGCGGGCGCGGCCCAGGGGAGACCCAGTACTTC. V is TRBV7-7 and J is TRBJ2-5; 7 bases are a match to TRBD2. This CDR3 has 13 amino acids. CDR1 is SSHAT and CDR2 is FNYEAQ in the germline V gene (reference sequence).